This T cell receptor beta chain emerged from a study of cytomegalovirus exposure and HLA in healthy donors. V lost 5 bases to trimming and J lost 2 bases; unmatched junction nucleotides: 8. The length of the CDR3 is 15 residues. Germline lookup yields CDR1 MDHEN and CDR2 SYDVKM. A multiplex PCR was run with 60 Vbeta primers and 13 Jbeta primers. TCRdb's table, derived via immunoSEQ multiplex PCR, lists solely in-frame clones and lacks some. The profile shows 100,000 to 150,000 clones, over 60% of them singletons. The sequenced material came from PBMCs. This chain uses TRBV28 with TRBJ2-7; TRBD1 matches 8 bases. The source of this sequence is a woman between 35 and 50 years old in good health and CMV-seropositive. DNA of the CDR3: TGTGCCAGCAGTCCCTCCGGGACAGGCGCCTACGAGCAGTACTTC. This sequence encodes CASSPSGTGAYEQYF.